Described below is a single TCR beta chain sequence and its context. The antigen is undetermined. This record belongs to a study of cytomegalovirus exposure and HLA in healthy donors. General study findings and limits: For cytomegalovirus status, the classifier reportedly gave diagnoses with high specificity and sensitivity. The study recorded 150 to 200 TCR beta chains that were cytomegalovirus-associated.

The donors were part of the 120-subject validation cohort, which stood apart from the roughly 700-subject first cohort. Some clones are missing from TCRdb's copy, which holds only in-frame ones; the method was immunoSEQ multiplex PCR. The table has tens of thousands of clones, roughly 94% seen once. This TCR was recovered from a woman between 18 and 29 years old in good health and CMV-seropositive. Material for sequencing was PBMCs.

CDR3 coding DNA: TGCGCCGGCTCGGGGGGGCATAACTACGAGCAGTACTTC. The encoded protein is CAGSGGHNYEQYF. This rearrangement joins TRBV5-1 to TRBJ2-7; 8 bases fit TRBD2. CDR3 length: 13 residues. Germline CDR1 SGHRS, CDR2 YFSETQ. The ends lost 10 bases at V and 3 bases at J; junction bases unmatched: 9.